The sequence of this T cell receptor (beta chain) was determined in a study of cytomegalovirus exposure and HLA in healthy donors. The CDR3 contains 15 residues. V was pared by 4 bases and J by 3 bases, with 4 bases of the junction left unmatched. Germline V gene data show CDR1 as SGHDN and CDR2 as FVKESK. PCR was performed using 60 Vbeta and 13 Jbeta primers. Clones were sequenced by immunoSEQ multiplex PCR, and TCRdb holds only the in-frame ones, with some missing. The profile shows 95,000 to 100,000 clones, around 77% of them singletons. This sequence was found in a man aged 35 to 55 in good health and CMV-seronegative. The chain has TRBV14 and TRBJ2-1, with 9 bases identical to TRBD1. The sequenced material came from PBMCs. The CDR3 DNA is TGTGCCAGCAGCCGACAGGGGGTCTTCTACAATGAGCAGTTCTTC. This sequence encodes CASSRQGVFYNEQFF.